There are a few counts of the clone carrying this TCR beta chain. Donation came from healthy Caucasian individuals in Russia who were aged about 6 to 90. The CDR3 is made up of 17 amino acids. V was cut by 3 bases and J by 0 bases, with 16 bases left in between. From germline, CDR1 is SGHDT and CDR2 YYEEEE. This entry belongs to a study of blood T cells in healthy people across ages. The authors ran a second PCR of about 6 to 11 cycles using a sample-barcoded 5' primer and a J-beta primer mix. From the 5' RACE reads, TCRdb called clonotypes with MiXCR, one entry per CDR3 protein. This table has 1.2 million to 1.5 million distinct CDR3 sequences, approximately 38% appearing once.

The chain joins TRBV5-6 to TRBJ2-1; D remains ambiguous. Source material: blood. The clonotype was recovered from a woman aged 18-29 years in good health. CDR3 nucleotide sequence: TGTGCCAGCAGCTCCGTTCAGGTAGCCAGCTCCTACAATGAGCAGTTCTTC. Protein: CASSSVQVASSYNEQFF.